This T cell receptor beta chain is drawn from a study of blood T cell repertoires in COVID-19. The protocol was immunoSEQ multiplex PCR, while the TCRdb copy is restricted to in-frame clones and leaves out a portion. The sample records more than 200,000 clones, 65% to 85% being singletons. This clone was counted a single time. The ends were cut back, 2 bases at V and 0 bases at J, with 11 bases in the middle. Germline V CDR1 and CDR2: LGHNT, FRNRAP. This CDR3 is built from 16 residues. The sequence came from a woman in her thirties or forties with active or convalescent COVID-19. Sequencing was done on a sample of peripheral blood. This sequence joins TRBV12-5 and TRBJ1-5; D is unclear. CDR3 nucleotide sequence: TGTGCTAGTGGTTTGACGTGGGCCAGTAGCAATCAGCCCCAGCATTTT. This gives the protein CASGLTWASSNQPQHF.